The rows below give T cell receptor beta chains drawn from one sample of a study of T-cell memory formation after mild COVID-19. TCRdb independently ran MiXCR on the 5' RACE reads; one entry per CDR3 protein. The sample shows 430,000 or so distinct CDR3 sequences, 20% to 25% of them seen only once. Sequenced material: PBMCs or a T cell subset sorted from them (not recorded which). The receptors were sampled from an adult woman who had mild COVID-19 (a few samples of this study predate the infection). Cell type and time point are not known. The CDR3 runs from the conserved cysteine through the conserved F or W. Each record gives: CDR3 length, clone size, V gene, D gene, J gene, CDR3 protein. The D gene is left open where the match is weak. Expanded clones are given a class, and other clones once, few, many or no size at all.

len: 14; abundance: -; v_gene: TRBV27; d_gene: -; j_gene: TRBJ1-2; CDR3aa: CASSFSGSPWGYTF
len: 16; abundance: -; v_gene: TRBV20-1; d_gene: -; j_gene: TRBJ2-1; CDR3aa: CSARLTGLTSVDEQFF
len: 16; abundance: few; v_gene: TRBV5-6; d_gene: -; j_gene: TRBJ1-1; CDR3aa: CASSKRAGARNTEAFF
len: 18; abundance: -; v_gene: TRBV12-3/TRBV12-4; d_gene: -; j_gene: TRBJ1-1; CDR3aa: CASSPPGLPRGRNTEAFF
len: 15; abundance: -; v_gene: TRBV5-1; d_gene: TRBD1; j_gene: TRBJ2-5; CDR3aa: CASSPPDRGSGGQYF
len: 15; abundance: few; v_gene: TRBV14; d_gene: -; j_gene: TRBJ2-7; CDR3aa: CASSQDVGSYYEQYF
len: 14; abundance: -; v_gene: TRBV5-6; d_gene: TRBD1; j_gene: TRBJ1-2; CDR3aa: CASSIPGQYYGYTF
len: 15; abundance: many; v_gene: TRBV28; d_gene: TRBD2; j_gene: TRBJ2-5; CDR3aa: CASSPFRGGQETQYF
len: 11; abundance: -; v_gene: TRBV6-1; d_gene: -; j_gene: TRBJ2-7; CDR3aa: CASSPLGEQYF
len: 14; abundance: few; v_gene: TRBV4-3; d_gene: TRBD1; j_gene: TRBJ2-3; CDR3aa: CASSQDRGTDTQYF
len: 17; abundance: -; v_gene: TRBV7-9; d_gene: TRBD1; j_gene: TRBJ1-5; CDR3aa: CASSSGTGGYSNQPQHF
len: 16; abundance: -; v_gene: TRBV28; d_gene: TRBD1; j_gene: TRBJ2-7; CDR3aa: CASSSLGTGRMGEQYF
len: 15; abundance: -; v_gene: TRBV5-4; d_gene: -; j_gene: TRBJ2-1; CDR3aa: CASSPPGSAGNEQFF
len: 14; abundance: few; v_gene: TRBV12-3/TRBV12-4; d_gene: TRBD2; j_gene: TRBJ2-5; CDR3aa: CASRVTSGQETQYF
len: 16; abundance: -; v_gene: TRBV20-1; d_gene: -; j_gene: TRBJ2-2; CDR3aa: CSARKAPPRGTGELFF
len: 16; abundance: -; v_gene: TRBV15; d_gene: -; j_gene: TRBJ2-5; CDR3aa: CATSREDGISGGTQYF
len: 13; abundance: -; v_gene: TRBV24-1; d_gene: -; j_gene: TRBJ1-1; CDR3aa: CAASSAGNTEAFF
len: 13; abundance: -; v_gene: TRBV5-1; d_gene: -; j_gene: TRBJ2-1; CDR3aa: CASNWGAGNEQFF
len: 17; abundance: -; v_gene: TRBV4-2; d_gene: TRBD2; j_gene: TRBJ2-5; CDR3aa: CASSHGGGLAGVETQYF
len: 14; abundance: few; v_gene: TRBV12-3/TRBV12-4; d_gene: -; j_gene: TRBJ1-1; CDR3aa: CASSPDSLNTEAFF
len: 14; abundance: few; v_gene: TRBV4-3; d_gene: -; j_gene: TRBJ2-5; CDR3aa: CASSRRGGAETQYF
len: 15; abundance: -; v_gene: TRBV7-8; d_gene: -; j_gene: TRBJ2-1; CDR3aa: CASSLARGYYNEQFF
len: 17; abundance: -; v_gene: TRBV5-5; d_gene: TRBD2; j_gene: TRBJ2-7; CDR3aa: CASSLPRTSGNSYEQYF
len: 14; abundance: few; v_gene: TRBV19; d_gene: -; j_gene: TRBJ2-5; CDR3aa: CASTKGNSQETQYF
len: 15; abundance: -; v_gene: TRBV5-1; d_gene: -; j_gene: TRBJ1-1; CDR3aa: CASRGAGRANTEAFF
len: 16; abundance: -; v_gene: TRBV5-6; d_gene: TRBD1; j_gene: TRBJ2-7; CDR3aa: CASSLALGQGGYEQYF
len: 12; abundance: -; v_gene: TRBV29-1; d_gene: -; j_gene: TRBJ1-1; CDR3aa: CSVYGENTEAFF
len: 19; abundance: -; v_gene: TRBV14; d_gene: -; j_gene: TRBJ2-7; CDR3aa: CASSQDLTEGSGFLGEQYF
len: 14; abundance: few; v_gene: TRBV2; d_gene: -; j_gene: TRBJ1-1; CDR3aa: CASNTNRAGPEAFF
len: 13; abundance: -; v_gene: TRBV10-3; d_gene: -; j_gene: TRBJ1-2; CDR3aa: CAIRQGGDYGYTF
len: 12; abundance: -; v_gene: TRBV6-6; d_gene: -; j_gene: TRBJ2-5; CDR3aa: CASSYRVETQYF
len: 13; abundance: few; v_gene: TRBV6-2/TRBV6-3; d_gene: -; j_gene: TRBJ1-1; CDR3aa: CASSYSEYTEAFF
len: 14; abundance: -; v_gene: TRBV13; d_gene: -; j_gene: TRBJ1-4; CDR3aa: CASSGRRYGEKLFF
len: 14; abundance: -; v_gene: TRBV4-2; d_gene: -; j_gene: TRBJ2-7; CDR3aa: CASSPYLASHEQYF
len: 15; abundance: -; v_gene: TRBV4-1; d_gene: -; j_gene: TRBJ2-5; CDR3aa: CASSLAAAPQETQYF
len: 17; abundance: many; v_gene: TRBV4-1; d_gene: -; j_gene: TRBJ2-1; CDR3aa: CASTRITGGRSYNEQFF
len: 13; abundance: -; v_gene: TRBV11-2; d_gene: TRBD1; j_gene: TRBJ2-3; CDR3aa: CASSFDRVNTQYF
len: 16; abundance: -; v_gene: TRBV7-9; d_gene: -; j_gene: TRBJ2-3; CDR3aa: CASSSPRDRVTDTKYF
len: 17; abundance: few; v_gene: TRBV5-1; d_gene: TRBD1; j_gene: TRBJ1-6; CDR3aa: CASSPDRGLLYNSPLHF
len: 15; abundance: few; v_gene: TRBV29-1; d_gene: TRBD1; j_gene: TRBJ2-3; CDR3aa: CSGSFPTGVTDTQYF
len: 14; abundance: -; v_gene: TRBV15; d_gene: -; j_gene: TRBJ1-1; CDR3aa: CATSRDLELREAFF
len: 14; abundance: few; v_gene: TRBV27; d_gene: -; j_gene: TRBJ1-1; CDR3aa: CASKRETGHTEAFF
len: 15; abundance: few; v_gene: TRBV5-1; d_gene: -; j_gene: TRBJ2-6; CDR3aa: CASSLETVGANVLTF
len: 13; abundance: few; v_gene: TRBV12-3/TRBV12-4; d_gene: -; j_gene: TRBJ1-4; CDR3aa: CASRGGVSEKLFF
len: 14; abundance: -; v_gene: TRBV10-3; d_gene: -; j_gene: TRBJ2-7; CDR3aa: CAISDVGTLGEQYF